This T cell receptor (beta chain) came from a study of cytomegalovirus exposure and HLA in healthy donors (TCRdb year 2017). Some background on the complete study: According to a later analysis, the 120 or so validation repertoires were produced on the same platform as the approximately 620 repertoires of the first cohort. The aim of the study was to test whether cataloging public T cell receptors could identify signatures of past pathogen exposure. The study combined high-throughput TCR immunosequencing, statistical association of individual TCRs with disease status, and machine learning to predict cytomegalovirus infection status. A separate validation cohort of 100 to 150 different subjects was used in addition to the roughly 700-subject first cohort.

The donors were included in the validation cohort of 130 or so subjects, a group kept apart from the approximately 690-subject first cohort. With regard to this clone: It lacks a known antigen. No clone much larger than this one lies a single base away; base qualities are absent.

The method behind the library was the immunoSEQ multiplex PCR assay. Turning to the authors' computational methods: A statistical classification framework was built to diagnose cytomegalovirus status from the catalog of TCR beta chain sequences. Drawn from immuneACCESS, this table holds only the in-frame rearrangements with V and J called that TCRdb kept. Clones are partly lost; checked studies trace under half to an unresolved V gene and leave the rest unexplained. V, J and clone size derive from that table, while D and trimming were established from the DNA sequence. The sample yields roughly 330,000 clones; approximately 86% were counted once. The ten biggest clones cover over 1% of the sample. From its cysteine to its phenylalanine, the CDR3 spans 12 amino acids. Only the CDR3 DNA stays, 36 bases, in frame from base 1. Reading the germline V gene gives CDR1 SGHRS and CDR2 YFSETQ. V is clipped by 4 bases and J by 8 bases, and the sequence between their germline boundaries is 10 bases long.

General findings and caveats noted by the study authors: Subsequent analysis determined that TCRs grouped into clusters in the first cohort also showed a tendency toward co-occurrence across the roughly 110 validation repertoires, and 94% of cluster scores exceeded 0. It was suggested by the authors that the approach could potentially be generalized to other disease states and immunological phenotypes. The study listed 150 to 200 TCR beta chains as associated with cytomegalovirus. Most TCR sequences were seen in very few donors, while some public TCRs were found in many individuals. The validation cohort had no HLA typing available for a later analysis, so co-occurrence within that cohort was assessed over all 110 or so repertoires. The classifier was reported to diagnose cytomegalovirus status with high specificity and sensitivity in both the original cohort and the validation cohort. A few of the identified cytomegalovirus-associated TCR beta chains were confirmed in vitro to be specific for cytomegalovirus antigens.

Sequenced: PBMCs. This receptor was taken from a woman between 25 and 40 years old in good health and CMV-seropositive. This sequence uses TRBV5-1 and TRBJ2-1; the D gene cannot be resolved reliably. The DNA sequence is TGCGCCAGCAGCGTGATATGGGATGAGCAGTTCTTC. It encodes CASSVIWDEQFF.